This T cell receptor (beta chain) was observed in a study of shared clonotypes between healthy human individuals. Study details: With ages of 18 to 49, the donors were a couple of women and a few men. Whole-study findings and limits: Among non-shared clonotypes, generation probabilities were lower than among those shared by all four donors.

Method: immunoSEQ multiplex PCR; TCRdb's copy keeps in-frame clones and lacks some. The sample has some 790,000 clones, around 77% seen once; the top ten hold more than 1.5%. This clone was picked up many times. The antigen remains undetermined. Germline values: CDR1 KGHSH, CDR2 LQKENI. Trimming shortened V by 4 bases and J by 2 bases, and 15 bases separated the two germline ends. CDR3 length: 15 amino acids. This TCR was sampled from a woman aged 25 to 39 in good health. Sequencing was performed on memory CD4+ T cells sorted from blood. The subset denotes: CD45RA-negative fraction. This chain joins TRBV18 and TRBJ2-7, with a tentative D call TRBD1 (5 bases). The CDR3 region is CASSRPLDKPYEQYF. In DNA, the CDR3 is TGTGCCAGCTCACGACCTCTGGACAAGCCCTACGAGCAGTACTTC.